A single sample gave rise to the 28 T cell receptor beta chains below, sequenced in a study of blood T cell repertoires in COVID-19. Generated by immunoSEQ multiplex PCR, the TCRdb table keeps only in-frame clones and is missing some. The repertoire includes roughly 150,000 clones, roughly 90% of them detected once, and about 3% sits in the top ten. Sequencing used peripheral blood. The receptor source for this set is a man aged 60 to 75 with acute or convalescent COVID-19.

The V call is TRBV7-2, the J call TRBJ1-5; D is ambiguous. CDR1 is SGHTA and CDR2 is FQGNSA in the germline V gene. The CDR3 is made up of 13 amino acids. Trimming shortened V by 5 bases and J by 0 bases, and 5 bases separated the two germline ends. The CDR3 sequence is CASSGSSNQPQHF. The CDR3 DNA sequence: TGTGCCAGCAGCGGGAGTAGCAATCAGCCCCAGCATTTT.

Only one count was recorded for this clone. This chain connects TRBV5-4 to TRBJ1-3, with D unresolved. The CDR3 is 13 residues long. The ends were cut back, 0 bases at V and 9 bases at J, with 10 bases in the middle. Germline CDR1 SGHNT, CDR2 YYREEE (reference sequence). The CDR3 loop is CASSLGPEGTIYF. For the CDR3, the DNA is TGTGCCAGCAGCTTGGGGCCGGAGGGCACCATATATTTT. Drawing the rest from reference TRBV5-4 and TRBJ1-3, the complete variable domain is ETGVTQSPTHLIKTRGQQVTLRCSSQSGHNTVSWYQQALGQGPQFIFQYYREEENGRGNFPPRFSGLQFPNYSSELNVNALELDDSALYLCASSLGPEGTIYFGEGSWLTVV.

This rearrangement joins TRBV7-8 to TRBJ2-7; 7 nucleotides agree with TRBD1. The germline V gene has CDR1 SGHVS and CDR2 FQNEAQ. This CDR3 spans 15 amino acids. The J segment lost 3 bases and the V segment lost 5 bases, leaving 10 bases of the junction unmatched. CDR3 region: CASSPQRGQGYEQYF. DNA of the CDR3: TGTGCCAGCAGCCCACAAAGGGGGCAGGGCTACGAGCAGTACTTC.

The chain has TRBV19 and TRBJ1-1; tentatively, D is TRBD1 (5 bases). CDR3 length equals 14 residues. Germline CDR1 reads LNHDA; CDR2 reads SQIVND (reference sequence). V lost 0 bases, J lost 1 base, and 6 bases lay in between. Here the CDR3 DNA reads TGTGCCAGTAGTATAGAAAGGGGGAACACTGAAGCTTTCTTT. Protein sequence: CASSIERGNTEAFF.

The J gene is TRBJ1-6, the V gene TRBV2; D possibly corresponds to TRBD1 (6 bases). This CDR3 spans 15 amino acids. The germline gives CDR1 SNHLY, CDR2 FYNNEI. V lost 6 bases and J lost 7, with 16 bases in between. CDR3 DNA sequence: TGTGCCAGCAGAGGCTCCGGACAGACAAATTCACCCCTCCACTTT. Amino acid sequence: CASRGSGQTNSPLHF.

The chain employs TRBV30 and TRBJ1-3; D not certain. CDR3 length: 14 residues. From germline, CDR1 is GTSNPN and CDR2 SVGIG (reference sequence). Trimming stripped 5 bases from V and 4 bases from J, with 15 bases between. The CDR3 DNA follows: TGTGCCTGGTCGAACTTTCTGAGCGGAAACACCATATATTTT. Protein sequence: CAWSNFLSGNTIYF.

This clone was found once. This chain uses TRBV21-1 with TRBJ2-3; TRBD1, the D gene given by the table, was not confirmed from the DNA. TRBV21-1 is deemed a pseudogene. CDR3 length: 17 amino acids. CDR3 sequence: CASSKSRNRVRTDTQYF. CDR3 in DNA: TGTGCCAGCAGCAAGTCACGGAACAGGGTCAGGACAGATACGCAGTATTTT.

The table lists this clone with a few counts. The chain uses TRBV5-1 and TRBJ1-2; 11 bases line up with TRBD1. Unmatched junction bases numbered 3, after V lost 0 bases and J lost 5 bases. The CDR3 is made up of 15 amino acids. Germline CDR1 SGHRS, CDR2 YFSETQ. The CDR3 sequence: CASSLGDRGTYGYTF. In nucleotides, the CDR3 is TGCGCCAGCAGCTTGGGGGACAGGGGGACTTATGGCTACACCTTC. Drawing the rest from reference TRBV5-1 and TRBJ1-2, the complete variable domain is KAGVTQTPRYLIKTRGQQVTLSCSPISGHRSVSWYQQTPGQGLQFLFEYFSETQRNKGNFPGRFSGRQFSNSRSEMNVSTLELGDSALYLCASSLGDRGTYGYTFGSGTRLTVV.

The chain links TRBV15 to TRBJ1-2; no reliable D call. The CDR3 covers 12 residues. Germline CDR1 is LNHNV and CDR2 is YYDKDF (reference sequence). V lost 5 bases and J lost 4, with 8 bases in between. This CDR3 reads CATSGLTYGYTF. CDR3 sequence (DNA): TGTGCCACCAGCGGACTCACCTATGGCTACACCTTC.

The count of this clone is one. This rearrangement joins TRBV4-3 to TRBJ2-1, with a tentative D call TRBD2 (5 bases). The germline CDR1 and CDR2 sequences are LGHNA and YSLEER. The germline V and J ends were trimmed by 0 bases and 2 bases, with 8 bases remaining between them. This CDR3 region has 15 residues. DNA for the CDR3: TGCGCCAGCAGCCAAGAACCTAGCCCCTACAATGAGCAGTTCTTC. This codes for CASSQEPSPYNEQFF.

The table lists this clone with a count of one. V gene TRBV7-8 combines with J gene TRBJ1-2; 7 nucleotides align to TRBD1. The CDR3 totals 19 residues. V was pared by 7 bases and J by 0 bases, with 20 bases of the junction left unmatched. Germline values: CDR1 SGHVS, CDR2 FQNEAQ. The CDR3 reads CASMIGSLGTATTNYGYTF. In nucleotides, the CDR3 is TGTGCCAGCATGATCGGGTCCCTCGGGACAGCCACAACTAACTATGGCTACACCTTC.

The chain joins TRBV10-1 to TRBJ2-1; 9 bases align to TRBD1. The CDR3 length is 18 residues. Germline V gene sequence: CDR1 WNHNN, CDR2 SYGVQD (reference sequence). The ends lost 0 bases at V and 7 bases at J; junction bases unmatched: 13. CDR3 in amino acids: CASSESVPTGGEKNEQFF. Written as DNA, the CDR3 is TGCGCCAGCAGTGAGTCAGTCCCAACAGGGGGCGAGAAGAATGAGCAGTTCTTC.

This clone appeared once. In DNA form, the CDR3 reads TGTGCCAGCAGTTATTCAGGACAGGGTTACGATTCACCCCTCCACTTT. It encodes CASSYSGQGYDSPLHF. The V gene is TRBV6-5, the J gene TRBJ1-6; TRBD1 agrees at 8 bases. This CDR3 has 16 amino acids. V trimming: 3 bases; J trimming: 8 bases; junction bases outside the gene matches: 9. In germline, CDR1 is MNHEY, CDR2 SVGAGI.

The chain uses TRBV6-5 and TRBJ1-5; D is uncertain. Germline CDR1 and CDR2: MNHEY and SVGAGI. The CDR3 spans 15 residues. The V gene lost 0 bases and the J gene lost 2 bases, with 8 bases spanning the gap. CDR3 nucleotides: TGTGCCAGCAGTTACTCAGGGAGAGGCAATCAGCCCCAGCATTTT. It is translated as CASSYSGRGNQPQHF.

As to this clone: The sample contains more than one DNA sequence encoding this CDR3. The chain recombines TRBV27 with TRBJ1-2, with 9 bases matching TRBD1. Germline CDR1 MNHEY, CDR2 SMNVEV (reference sequence). The CDR3 totals 15 residues. V was clipped by 4 bases and J by 3 bases; unmatched bases: 6. CDR3 residues: CASSSPGQGDYGYTF. CDR3 nucleotide sequence: TGTGCCAGCAGTTCACCGGGACAGGGTGACTATGGCTACACCTTC.

This clone has a single count. CDR3 DNA sequence: TGTGCCAGCAGTCACGTTTCCGCGGGGGCCTACTACGAGCAGTACTTC. Translation gives CASSHVSAGAYYEQYF. V usage is TRBV7-9 and J usage is TRBJ2-7, with D possibly TRBD2 on 7 matching bases. The CDR3 runs 16 residues. CDR1 SEHNR and CDR2 FQNEAQ come from the germline V gene (reference sequence). V lost 6 bases and J 3 bases, leaving 21 bases between the germline ends.

Written as DNA, the CDR3 is TGCGCCAGCAGCTTGTCAACAGTTGGAAACACCATATATTTT. As protein: CASSLSTVGNTIYF. The genes are TRBV5-1 and TRBJ1-3; D gene unclear. V lost 1 base, J lost 3 bases, and 8 bases lay in between. The CDR3 sequence is 14 residues long. Per the germline V gene, CDR1 is SGHRS and CDR2 is YFSETQ. Combining the CDR3 with reference TRBV5-1 and TRBJ1-3 gives the whole variable domain KAGVTQTPRYLIKTRGQQVTLSCSPISGHRSVSWYQQTPGQGLQFLFEYFSETQRNKGNFPGRFSGRQFSNSRSEMNVSTLELGDSALYLCASSLSTVGNTIYFGEGSWLTVV.

This chain links TRBV5-4 with TRBJ2-1; 9 bases fit TRBD1. Per the germline V gene, CDR1 is SGHNT and CDR2 is YYREEE (reference sequence). V shed 0 bases, J shed 10 bases, and the junction held 8 bases outside the gene matches. The CDR3 is 15 amino acids. The CDR3 DNA sequence: TGTGCCAGCAGCTTGGTACAGGGGGCCCGCGTGGAGCAGTTCTTC. Its translation: CASSLVQGARVEQFF. Filled out from reference TRBV5-4 and TRBJ2-1, the complete variable domain reads ETGVTQSPTHLIKTRGQQVTLRCSSQSGHNTVSWYQQALGQGPQFIFQYYREEENGRGNFPPRFSGLQFPNYSSELNVNALELDDSALYLCASSLVQGARVEQFFGPGTRLTVL.

This sequence joins TRBV24-1 and TRBJ1-4; D is unclear. The V end lost 3 bases, the J end lost 4 bases, and 14 bases lay between the germline ends. Looked up from germline, CDR1 is KGHDR and CDR2 is SFDVKD. The CDR3 is 16 residues long. The CDR3 DNA sequence: TGTGCCACCAGTGATGCCATGCGGGATTTTAATGAAAAACTGTTTTTT. Protein sequence: CATSDAMRDFNEKLFF.

This chain joins TRBV5-1 and TRBJ2-7; 7 nucleotides agree with TRBD1. Unmatched junction bases numbered 7, after V lost 1 base and J lost 0 bases. Germline CDR1 reads SGHRS; CDR2 reads YFSETQ. This CDR3 spans 16 amino acids. Written as DNA, the CDR3 is TGCGCCAGCAGCTTGATCACCGGGACAGACTCCTACGAGCAGTACTTC. Residues: CASSLITGTDSYEQYF.

The chain carries TRBV5-1 and TRBJ1-2; TRBD1 matches 8 bases. This CDR3 has 15 amino acids. Trimming removed 7 bases from V and 2 bases from J; junction bases left unmatched: 10. Germline V gives CDR1 SGHRS, CDR2 YFSETQ. CDR3 DNA sequence: TGCGCCAGCCGGGTGGAAAGACAGGGGAACTATGGCTACACCTTC. This sequence encodes CASRVERQGNYGYTF.

This clone has only one observation. The rearrangement links TRBV2 to TRBJ1-5; 8 nucleotides match TRBD1. Germline-derived CDR1 and CDR2 are SNHLY and FYNNEI. V dropped 6 bases and J dropped 0; count of bases not matched to a gene: 1. CDR3 size: 14 residues. The CDR3 DNA is TGTGCCAGCAGCGGACAGGGTAGCAATCAGCCCCAGCATTTT. It is translated as CASSGQGSNQPQHF.

The chain is built from TRBV7-8 and TRBJ2-2; 11 bases are shared with TRBD2. The CDR3 contains 19 residues. Trimming cost V 5 bases and J 0 bases; bases outside gene matches: 11. Germline CDR1 SGHVS, CDR2 FQNEAQ. CDR3 sequence: CASSPLTSGVNSNTGELFF. In DNA form, the CDR3 reads TGTGCCAGCAGCCCGCTGACTAGCGGGGTAAACTCGAACACCGGGGAGCTGTTTTTT.

The rearrangement uses TRBV10-1 and TRBJ2-5; the D gene is possibly TRBD2 (5 bases). V lost 5 bases and J 3 bases, leaving 10 bases between the germline ends. The CDR3 has 13 residues. Germline CDR1 reads WNHNN; CDR2 reads SYGVQD (reference sequence). CDR3 nucleotide sequence: TGCGCCAGCAGTAAGCGGATCAAAGAGACCCAGTACTTC. Amino acid sequence: CASSKRIKETQYF.

This chain links TRBV24-1 with TRBJ2-3; 10 bases map to TRBD2. Unmatched junction bases numbered 8, after V lost 9 bases and J lost 0 bases. Germline V gene sequence: CDR1 KGHDR, CDR2 SFDVKD. The CDR3 totals 16 residues. The CDR3 DNA is TGTGCCACCGGTGGTAGCGGGGGGCCCAGCACAGATACGCAGTATTTT. Amino acid sequence: CATGGSGGPSTDTQYF.

The chain joins TRBV29-1 to TRBJ2-7; 9 bases agree with TRBD1. The CDR3 loop spans 12 amino acids. Germline-derived CDR1 and CDR2 are SQVTM and ANQGSEA. J was trimmed by 5 bases and V by 6 bases; bases with no gene match: 5. The CDR3 coding sequence is TGCAGCGTAAGGACAGGGGCGCACGAGCAGTACTTC. This encodes CSVRTGAHEQYF.

This chain joins TRBV3-1 (or the pseudogene TRBV3-2) and TRBJ2-2, with D possibly being TRBD2 (5 bases). Germline V gene lookup returns CDR1 LGHDT and CDR2 YNNKEL (reference sequence). V was shortened by 4 bases and J by 8 bases, with 8 bases between the two germline ends. This CDR3 region has 12 residues. The CDR3 sequence is CASSPLAGELFF. In DNA form, the CDR3 reads TGTGCCAGCAGCCCCCTAGCAGGGGAGCTGTTTTTT.

J is TRBJ1-4 and V is TRBV5-1; 7 bases align to TRBD1. The CDR3 is 14 amino acids. The trim removed 4 bases at V and 5 bases at J, leaving 5 bases unmatched. Germline CDR1 is SGHRS and CDR2 is YFSETQ. The CDR3 spells CASSPDRANEKLFF. The CDR3 bases are TGCGCCAGCAGCCCCGACAGGGCCAATGAAAAACTGTTTTTT.